Included here is one T cell receptor beta chain sequence, with context. Its antigen specificity is not known. No base quality values were provided; no much bigger clone lies one nucleotide off. CD4+ T cells from unexposed donors were collected before the COVID-19 pandemic (2011-2018). After less than 13 days of culture, CD4+ T cells were isolated with the EasySep CD4+ T cell isolation kit. As far as cell numbers permitted, CD4+ T cells from unexposed donors were tested for reactivity against SARS-CoV-2 S and N as well as four spike pools from common cold coronaviruses. About 1.8 million PBMCs per well were cultured in IMDM with 5% human AB serum and 8.5 to 10 IU/ml IL-2. Half of the culture medium was replaced with fresh IL-2-containing medium on days 3 and 7. In general, every peptide culture condition was set up in three replicate wells. The leukapheresis product used for the unexposed donors was purchased from a commercial source. Ficoll-Paque PLUS gradient centrifugation was used to isolate PBMCs from either whole blood or leukapheresis product. PBMCs were either used fresh in the expansion assay or cryopreserved at -140 degrees C. The QIAamp Micro DNA Kit was used to extract genomic DNA from the CD4+ T cells.

This sample was included in a study of CD4 T cells in relation to SARS-CoV-2 and coronaviruses (dated by TCRdb to about 2021). Study-wide context: In the ViraFEST assay, PBMCs were cultured with antigen for less than 12 days, after which TCR beta CDR3s were sequenced to identify clonal expansions specific to the antigen. The negative reference condition was either a culture with an HIV-1 Nef peptide pool or a culture with no peptide. HLA restriction was mapped for shared crossreactive spike epitopes using patient-derived lymphoblastoid cell lines. At the level of individual TCR clonotypes, the study evaluated whether memory CD4+ T cells crossreact between the spike proteins of SARS-CoV-2 and those of common cold coronaviruses. Samples from three pre-COVID donors and the naive versus memory experiments were sequenced with the Adaptive Biotechnologies TCR-sequencing kit; other data were Illumina-based. For other donors in the study, expansion assays were sequenced with a different, Illumina-based TCR-beta assay. What the work shows at the level of the full study, not this receptor alone: Pre-pandemic and post-infection samples were not both contributed by any donor, so tracing of the source of pre-existing responses was limited. Small numbers of patients and of tested TCRs limited the study. Crossreactive clones showed significantly weaker SARS-CoV-2-driven expansion than monoreactive clones, consistent with antigenic imprinting. Memory CD4+ clonotypes crossrecognizing SARS-CoV-2 and at least one common cold coronavirus spike were found in roughly three fifths of donors. Since the crossreactivity analysis centred on spike protein, crossreactivity against other viral proteins was not assessed.

The CDR3 contains 15 residues, cysteine and phenylalanine counted. The retained sequence is limited to the CDR3, 45 bases, with the frame set at the first base. V lost 3 bases and J lost 2 bases, and the count of bases not matched to a germline gene is 3. CDR1 is given as MNHEY and CDR2 as SMNVEV, both from the germline V gene (reference sequence). Library generation was performed with the immunoSEQ multiplex PCR assay. The study's processing was this. During preprocessing, nonproductive sequences were discarded, as were any CDR3s that did not begin with C, did not end with F or W, or were shorter than 7 amino acids. The MANAFEST web app identified antigen-specific clonotypes based on expansion compared with the reference and other culture wells. A clone was considered positive if the clone showed significant expansion compared with the reference culture in 2 of 3 replicate wells at an FDR below 0.05. A further requirement for positive clones was significant expansion compared with all other tandem wells, along with an odds ratio above 5. CDR3 homology was measured as pairwise Levenshtein distance, computed with the stringdist R package after trimming three terminal residues from each end. Entries here come from immuneACCESS through TCRdb and include only in-frame sequences with V and J called. Some clones fail to appear in such tables; in the studies checked, an unresolved V gene covers under half of the shortfall, and the cause of the remainder is unknown. Clone size and V and J calls were adopted from that table, with D and trimming inferred from the DNA. In this sample the table shows 20,000 or so clones, about 80% of which occur a single time. Around 11% of the sample is held by the ten biggest clonotypes.

Sequencing input: CD4+ T cells from PBMCs, cultured in vitro. The V and J segments used are TRBV27 and TRBJ2-1, with 8 bases aligning to TRBD2. This clonotype was obtained from a human donor in good health. The CDR3 region: CASSFARGAYNEQFF. In nucleotides, the sequence is TGTGCCAGCAGTTTCGCGCGGGGGGCCTACAATGAGCAGTTCTTC.